The present T cell receptor beta chain was sequenced within a study of shared clonotypes between healthy human individuals. Study-wide results and limits: Sorted-subset samples were not fully sequenced, rarefaction indicated. Richness estimates generally favored naive over memory subsets.

V lost 4 bases, J lost 1 base, and 11 bases lay in between. The length of the CDR3 is 14 residues. Germline lookup yields CDR1 LGHNA and CDR2 YSLEER. Selected positively for CCR7 and CD45RO-negative, naive CD8 cells excluded terminally differentiated effector memory CD45RA+ cells. Each replicate PCR on the sorted subsets used about 0.2 ug DNA (about 30,000 T cell genomes). Clones were sequenced by immunoSEQ multiplex PCR, and TCRdb holds only the in-frame ones, with some missing. The repertoire holds more than 2 million clones, with approximately 95% as singletons. As regards this clone: No antigen is known for it.

V gene TRBV4-3 combines with J gene TRBJ2-7; tentative D call: TRBD1 (5 bases). The sample consisted of naive CD8+ T cells sorted from blood. This TCR derives from a man between 18 and 29 years old in good health. The CDR3 DNA follows: TGCGCCAGCAGCCCCTTTCAGGGATCCTACGAGCAGTACTTC. Protein sequence: CASSPFQGSYEQYF.